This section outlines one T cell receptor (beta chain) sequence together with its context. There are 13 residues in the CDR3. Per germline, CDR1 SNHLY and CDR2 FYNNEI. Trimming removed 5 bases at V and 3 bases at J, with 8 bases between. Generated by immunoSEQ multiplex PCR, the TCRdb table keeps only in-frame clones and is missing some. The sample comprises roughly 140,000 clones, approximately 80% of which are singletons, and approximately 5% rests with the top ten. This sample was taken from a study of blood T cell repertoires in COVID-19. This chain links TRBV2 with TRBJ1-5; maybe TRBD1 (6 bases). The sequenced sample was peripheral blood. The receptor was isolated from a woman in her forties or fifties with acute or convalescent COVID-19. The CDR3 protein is CASSSGHNQPQHF. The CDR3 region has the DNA TGTGCCAGCAGTTCGGGACACAATCAGCCCCAGCATTTT.